One sample yielded the 27 T cell receptor beta chains listed below, sequenced in a study of blood T cell repertoires in COVID-19. TCRdb's copy holds only in-frame clones and misses some; the assay was immunoSEQ multiplex PCR. The data hold roughly 400,000 clones, with roughly 88% observed a single time. The sequencing input was PBMCs or T cells enriched from blood (not recorded which). The receptors derive from a man aged 18 to 30 who had recovered from COVID-19.

The chain uses TRBV5-5 and TRBJ1-1, with D perhaps TRBD1 (5 bases). V lost 0 bases to trimming and J lost 8 bases, with 17 bases between them. The germline V gene encodes CDR1 SGHKS and CDR2 YYEKEE (reference sequence). This CDR3 spans 15 amino acids. Here the CDR3 DNA reads TGTGCCAGCAGCTTGGTATTCAGGACACACAGCGAAGCTTTCTTT. Translating it yields CASSLVFRTHSEAFF. The variable domain in full, completed from reference TRBV5-5 and TRBJ1-1, reads DAGVTQSPTHLIKTRGQQVTLRCSPISGHKSVSWYQQVLGQGPQFIFQYYEKEERGRGNFPDRFSARQFPNYSSELNVNALLLGDSALYLCASSLVFRTHSEAFFGQGTRLTVV.

J is TRBJ2-3 and V is TRBV2; 9 positions match TRBD2. V gave up 2 bases and J gave up 14 bases; unmatched junction bases: 11. The CDR3 is 14 amino acids. Per germline, CDR1 SNHLY and CDR2 FYNNEI. CDR3 region: CASSESREGRFLYF. DNA of the CDR3: TGTGCCAGCAGTGAATCGCGGGAGGGCCGGTTTTTGTATTTT.

The V gene is TRBV28, the J gene TRBJ1-2; tentative D call: TRBD1 (5 bases). This CDR3 has 15 residues. V was pared by 7 bases and J by 4 bases, with 19 bases between. Germline-derived CDR1 and CDR2 are MDHEN and SYDVKM. CDR3 in DNA: TGTGCCAGCAATCCGGGGGTGGAGCCCTTCTATGGCTACACCTTC. Amino acid sequence: CASNPGVEPFYGYTF.

The chain couples TRBV5-1 to TRBJ2-2, with 7 bases identical to TRBD2. Germline V gives CDR1 SGHRS, CDR2 YFSETQ. The CDR3 is 16 amino acids. V lost 0 bases, J lost 1 base, and 3 bases stayed unmatched. Here the CDR3 DNA reads TGCGCCAGCAGCTTGGTACCTAGCGGGAACACCGGGGAGCTGTTTTTT. It encodes CASSLVPSGNTGELFF.

This chain joins TRBV9 and TRBJ2-7, with 11 bases that match TRBD2. CDR3 size: 15 residues. Germline V CDR1 and CDR2: SGDLS, YYNGEE. V was clipped by 3 bases and J by 4 bases; unmatched bases: 6. CDR3: CASSGTGTSGYEQYF. In nucleotides, the CDR3 is TGTGCCAGCAGCGGTACCGGGACTAGCGGTTACGAGCAGTACTTC. Supplemented by reference TRBV9 and TRBJ2-7, the full variable domain reads DSGVTQTPKHLITATGQRVTLRCSPRSGDLSVYWYQQSLDQGLQFLIQYYNGEERAKGNILERFSAQQFPDLHSELNLSSLELGDSALYFCASSGTGTSGYEQYFGPGTRLTVT.

Here the CDR3 reads CASSWDRGRTEAFF. The CDR3 DNA is TGCGCCAGCAGCTGGGACAGGGGCAGGACTGAAGCTTTCTTT. V and J are TRBV5-1 and TRBJ1-1; 10 nucleotides match TRBD1. The CDR3 is 14 amino acids. Germline V gene data show CDR1 as SGHRS and CDR2 as YFSETQ. V lost 3 bases to trimming and J lost 5 bases; unmatched junction nucleotides: 4. Looking up the rest from reference TRBV5-1 and TRBJ1-1 gives the full variable domain: KAGVTQTPRYLIKTRGQQVTLSCSPISGHRSVSWYQQTPGQGLQFLFEYFSETQRNKGNFPGRFSGRQFSNSRSEMNVSTLELGDSALYLCASSWDRGRTEAFFGQGTRLTVV.

The chain employs TRBV5-6 and TRBJ1-2; D is unclear. The CDR3 contains 13 residues. Germline V CDR1 and CDR2: SGHDT, YYEEEE. V was cut by 4 bases and J by 1 base, with 8 bases left in between. The CDR3 loop reads CASSATVNYGYTF. In DNA, the CDR3 is TGTGCCAGCAGCGCCACGGTTAACTATGGCTACACCTTC.

V is TRBV9 and J is TRBJ1-2, with 7 bases lining up with TRBD1. Germline assignment: CDR1 SGDLS and CDR2 YYNGEE. The CDR3 runs to 13 residues. V was pared by 2 bases and J by 4 bases, with 2 bases of the junction left unmatched. In nucleotides, the CDR3 is TGTGCCAGCAGCGTGGGACAGCTCTATGGCTACACCTTC. Its translation is CASSVGQLYGYTF.

V usage is TRBV5-4 and J usage is TRBJ2-1, with 8 bases identical to TRBD2. Germline V gene data show CDR1 as SGHNT and CDR2 as YYREEE (reference sequence). The length of the CDR3 is 16 residues. V lost 4 bases, J lost 4 bases, and 10 bases stayed unmatched. As DNA, the CDR3 is TGTGCCAGCAGCCCGGGGGTAGCGGGGTTATACAATGAGCAGTTCTTC. It specifies CASSPGVAGLYNEQFF.

The sample holds a few counts of this clone. The chain joins TRBV11-2 to TRBJ2-7; D unresolved. CDR1 and CDR2 from the germline V gene are SGHAT and FQNNGV. The CDR3 has 12 residues. Deletions cut 5 bases from V and 0 bases from J, with 5 bases between. CDR3 amino acids: CASSAGSYEQYF. DNA of the CDR3: TGTGCCAGCAGCGCAGGCTCCTACGAGCAGTACTTC.

The rearrangement uses TRBV4-1 and TRBJ2-6; 7 positions match TRBD2. CDR1 is MGHRA and CDR2 is YSYEKL in the germline V gene. CDR3 length equals 17 residues. V shed 0 bases and J 3 bases; nucleotides not matched to a gene: 5. In DNA, the CDR3 is TGCGCCAGCAGCCAAGATTGGGGGGGGAGTGGGGCCAACGTCCTGACTTTC. The encoded protein is CASSQDWGGSGANVLTF.

The chain couples TRBV13 to TRBJ2-1, with D perhaps matching TRBD2 (5 bases). This CDR3 spans 15 amino acids. V was pared by 3 bases and J by 9 bases, with 18 bases between. The germline gives CDR1 PRHDT, CDR2 FYEKMQ (reference sequence). CDR3: CASSFYGVGLVEQFF. CDR3 coding DNA: TGTGCCAGCAGCTTCTACGGGGTAGGTCTGGTTGAGCAGTTCTTC.

This clone was seen a few times. V usage is TRBV7-9 and J usage is TRBJ1-2, with TRBD1 matching 10 bases. Germline CDR1 SEHNR, CDR2 FQNEAQ (reference sequence). The CDR3 loop spans 16 amino acids. Losses at the gene ends were 5 bases for V and 1 base for J; bases not matched to a gene: 7. CDR3 loop: CASSVDRGQHNYGYTF. Written as DNA, the CDR3 is TGTGCCAGCAGCGTAGACAGGGGGCAGCATAACTATGGCTACACCTTC.

This clone was observed a single time. The rearrangement links TRBV3-1 (or the pseudogene TRBV3-2) to TRBJ2-2, with a tentative D call TRBD1 (5 bases). Looked up from germline, CDR1 is LGHDT and CDR2 is YNNKEL (reference sequence). V lost 4 bases and J 5 bases, leaving 8 bases between the germline ends. This CDR3 is built from 13 residues. CDR3 coding DNA: TGTGCCAGCAGCCGCCAGGGAACCGGGGAGCTGTTTTTT. It yields the protein CASSRQGTGELFF.

This CDR3 reads CASSDQGLGANVLTF. In nucleotides, the CDR3 is TGTGCCAGCAGTGATCAGGGCCTAGGGGCCAACGTCCTGACTTTC. The V and J genes are TRBV28 and TRBJ2-6; D may be TRBD1 (5 bases). The V end was cut by 5 bases, the J end by 4 bases, with 12 bases between. Germline CDR1 and CDR2: MDHEN and SYDVKM. The CDR3 is 15 residues long.

CDR3 residues: CASSMGQGSYEQYF. The CDR3 DNA follows: TGTGCCAGTAGTATGGGGCAGGGGTCCTACGAGCAGTACTTC. The gene calls are TRBV19 and TRBJ2-7; perhaps TRBD1 as D (6 bases). The CDR3 runs 14 residues. Germline CDR1 and CDR2: LNHDA and SQIVND (reference sequence). V lost 3 bases, J lost 1 base, and 10 bases lay in between. Full variable domain (rest looked up from reference TRBV19 and TRBJ2-7): DGGITQSPKYLFRKEGQNVTLSCEQNLNHDAMYWYRQDPGQGLRLIYYSQIVNDFQKGDIAEGYSVSREKKESFPLTVTSAQKNPTAFYLCASSMGQGSYEQYFGPGTRLTVT.

The chain uses TRBV7-9 and TRBJ2-2; TRBD1 agrees at 9 bases. V was pared by 8 bases and J by 4 bases, with 8 bases of the junction left unmatched. CDR1 SEHNR and CDR2 FQNEAQ come from the germline V gene (reference sequence). The CDR3 runs to 15 residues. For the CDR3, the DNA is TGTGCCAGCGGTCGGGACAGGGTGGGCACCGGGGAGCTGTTTTTT. It encodes CASGRDRVGTGELFF.

The rearrangement uses TRBV4-1 and TRBJ1-3; D unresolved. Germline V CDR1 and CDR2: MGHRA, YSYEKL. The CDR3 spans 15 residues. V was pared by 3 bases and J by 3 bases, with 12 bases between. Here the CDR3 DNA reads TGCGCCAGCAGCCAGGCCCAGGTTGATGGAAACACCATATATTTT. It specifies CASSQAQVDGNTIYF.

V gene TRBV12-3 or TRBV12-4 combines with J gene TRBJ1-5; D is uncertain. The CDR3 totals 12 residues. V dropped 6 bases and J dropped 10 bases, with 13 bases sitting between them. The CDR3 DNA is TGTGCCAGCAGCTCGCCCGGAGGTCCCCAGCATTTT. This sequence encodes CASSSPGGPQHF.

The rearrangement links TRBV30 to TRBJ1-2; the match to TRBD1 covers 7 bases. The CDR3 is 12 amino acids. Germline CDR1 reads GTSNPN; CDR2 reads SVGIG (reference sequence). V lost 8 bases and J lost 3; bases outside the gene matches: 6. The CDR3 nucleotides read TGTGCCCGTAGACAGGGCTACTATGGCTACACCTTC. Translation gives CARRQGYYGYTF.

This chain joins TRBV18 and TRBJ2-5; D call uncertain. The CDR3 spans 15 residues. The V gene lost 2 bases and the J gene lost 1 base, with 11 bases spanning the gap. The germline CDR1 and CDR2 sequences are KGHSH and LQKENI. In nucleotides, the CDR3 is TGTGCCAGCTCACCATCCCATGTTTTCCAAGAGACCCAGTACTTC. Protein sequence: CASSPSHVFQETQYF.

V usage is TRBV21-1 and J usage is TRBJ1-6; TRBD1 reflects the table's D call only, with no check against the DNA. TRBV21-1 is marked as a pseudogene. The CDR3 has 15 amino acids. The CDR3, as DNA: TGTGCCAGCCTTACAGGAAGGACGGCTAATTCACCCCTCCACTTT. Protein product: CASLTGRTANSPLHF.

In this sample, this clone turned up a few times. The chain uses TRBV15 and TRBJ1-1; D is unclear. V was clipped by 1 base and J by 10 bases, with 4 bases between them. The V gene's germline CDR1 is LNHNV and CDR2 YYDKDF (reference sequence). The CDR3 is 10 amino acids. The CDR3: CATSRGGAFF. In DNA form, the CDR3 reads TGTGCCACCAGCAGAGGCGGAGCTTTCTTT.

V gene TRBV11-3 combines with J gene TRBJ1-1; D gene unclear. The CDR3 extends over 13 amino acids. Germline assignment: CDR1 SGHNT and CDR2 YENEEA. V was cut by 5 bases and J by 1 base, with 8 bases left in between. The CDR3 coding sequence is TGTGCCAGCAGCCACAACCAGAACACTGAAGCTTTCTTT. This sequence encodes CASSHNQNTEAFF.

The J gene is TRBJ2-1, the V gene TRBV19; unclear D gene. The CDR3 consists of 15 residues. Germline lookup yields CDR1 LNHDA and CDR2 SQIVND (reference sequence). V lost 4 bases and J 4 bases, leaving 14 bases between the germline ends. The CDR3 loop reads CASSTDSRPYNEQFF. The CDR3 bases are TGTGCCAGTAGTACCGATAGTCGCCCTTACAATGAGCAGTTCTTC.

The genes are TRBV27 and TRBJ2-7; TRBD2 might be the D (6 bases). The germline V gene encodes CDR1 MNHEY and CDR2 SMNVEV (reference sequence). Trimming stripped 6 bases from V and 7 bases from J, with 19 bases between. This CDR3 is 14 amino acids long. The CDR3 sequence: CASSLLGGLEEQYF. CDR3 nucleotide sequence: TGTGCCAGCAGCCTCTTGGGGGGTTTGGAGGAGCAGTACTTC.

This chain uses TRBV13 with TRBJ2-5; 10 bases match TRBD1. CDR3 length: 17 residues. Per the germline V gene, CDR1 is PRHDT and CDR2 is FYEKMQ (reference sequence). V gave up 3 bases and J gave up 2 bases; unmatched junction bases: 9. The CDR3, as DNA: TGTGCCAGCAGCTTTACACTTCGGGACAGGGGACAAGAGACCCAGTACTTC. Translation: CASSFTLRDRGQETQYF.